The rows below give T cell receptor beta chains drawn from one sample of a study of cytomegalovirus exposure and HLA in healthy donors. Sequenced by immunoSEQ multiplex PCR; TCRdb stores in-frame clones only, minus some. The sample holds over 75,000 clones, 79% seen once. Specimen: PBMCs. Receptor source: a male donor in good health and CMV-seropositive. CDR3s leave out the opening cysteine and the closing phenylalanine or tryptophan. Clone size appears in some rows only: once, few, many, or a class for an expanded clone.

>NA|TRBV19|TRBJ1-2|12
ASSIGLANYGYT
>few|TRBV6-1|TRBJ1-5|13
ASSKTGNSNQPQH
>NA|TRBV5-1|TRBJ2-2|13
ASSENTGLTGELF
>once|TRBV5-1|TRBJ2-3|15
ASRVSDGYSSTDTQY
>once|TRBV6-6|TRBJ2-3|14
ASTQTGLASTDTQY
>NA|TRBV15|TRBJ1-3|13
ATSRGGTKGNTIY
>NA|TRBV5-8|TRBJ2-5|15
ASSSGGLAGYQETQY
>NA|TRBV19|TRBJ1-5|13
ASSMRRELHQPQH
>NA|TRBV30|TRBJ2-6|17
AWTALDRVLRSGANVLT
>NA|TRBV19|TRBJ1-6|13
ASSIERTGFSPLH
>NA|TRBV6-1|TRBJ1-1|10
ASAGTVPEAF
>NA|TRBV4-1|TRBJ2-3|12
ASSRAVSTDTQY
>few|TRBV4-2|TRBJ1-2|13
ASSQEQTTNYGYT
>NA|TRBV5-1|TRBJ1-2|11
ASSLWPDYGYT
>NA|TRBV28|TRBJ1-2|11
ASSLRGGIGYT
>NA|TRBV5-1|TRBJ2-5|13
ASSLPTSGGETQY
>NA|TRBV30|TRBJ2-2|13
AWRASGGNTGELF
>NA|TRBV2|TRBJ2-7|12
ANSPGQSPDEQY
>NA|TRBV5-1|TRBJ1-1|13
ASSFSRQGNTEAF
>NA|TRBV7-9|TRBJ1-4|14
ASSPVGRPGSEKLF
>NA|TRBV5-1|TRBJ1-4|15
ASSSGTGGGLGEKLF
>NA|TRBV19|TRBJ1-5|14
ASSIDRTGPNQPQH
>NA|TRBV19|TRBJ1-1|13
ASKDWAGVGTEAF
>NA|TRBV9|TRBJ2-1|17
ASSDGLAGGLSSYNEQF
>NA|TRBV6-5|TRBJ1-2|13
ASSTNGAGFYGYT
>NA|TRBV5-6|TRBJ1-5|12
ASSRTGEEQPQH
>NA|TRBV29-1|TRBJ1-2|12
SVEDGQGASGYT
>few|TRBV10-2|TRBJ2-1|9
ASLSVDEQF
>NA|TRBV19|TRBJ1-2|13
ASTPRGQGSYGYT
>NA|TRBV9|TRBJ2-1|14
ASSPRDSGAYNEQF
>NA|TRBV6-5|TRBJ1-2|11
ASSYPGSYGYT
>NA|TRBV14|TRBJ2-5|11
ASSGGNEETQY
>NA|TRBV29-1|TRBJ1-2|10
SVEDRGYGYT
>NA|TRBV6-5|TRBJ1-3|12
ASSRTGGGNTIY
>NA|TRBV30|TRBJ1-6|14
AWSTSGTGGGSPLH
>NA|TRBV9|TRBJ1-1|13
ASSATGTVYTEAF
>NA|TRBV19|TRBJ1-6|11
ASSVQGNSPLH